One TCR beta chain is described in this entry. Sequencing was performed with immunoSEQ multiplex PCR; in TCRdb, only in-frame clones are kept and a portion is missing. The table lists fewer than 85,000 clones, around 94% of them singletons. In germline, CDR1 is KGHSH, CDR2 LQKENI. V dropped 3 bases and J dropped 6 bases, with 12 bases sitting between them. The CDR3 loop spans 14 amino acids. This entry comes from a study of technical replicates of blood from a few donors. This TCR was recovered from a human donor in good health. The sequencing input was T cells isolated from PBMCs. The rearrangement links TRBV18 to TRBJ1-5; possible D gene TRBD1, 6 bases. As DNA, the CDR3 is TGTGCCAGCTCACCTCAGGGGCCGGGTCAGCCCCAGCATTTT. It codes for CASSPQGPGQPQHF.